Below, 28 T cell receptor beta chains from the same sample are listed, as sequenced in a study of blood T cell repertoires in COVID-19. Sequenced by immunoSEQ multiplex PCR; TCRdb stores in-frame clones only, minus some. Seen here are fewer than 250,000 clones, approximately 90% observed once, and the top ten hold roughly 2.5%. Sample: peripheral blood. The source is a man aged 25 to 40 with COVID-19, enrolled during active disease.

The genes are TRBV19 and TRBJ2-7, with D perhaps matching TRBD2 (6 bases). The CDR3 is 13 amino acids. V shed 9 bases and J shed 1 base, with 13 bases lying between them. From germline, CDR1 is LNHDA and CDR2 SQIVND (reference sequence). The CDR3 bases are TGTGCCAGCCGCTTCCGGGGGTCCTACGAGCAGTACTTC. This sequence encodes CASRFRGSYEQYF.

The chain carries TRBV9 and TRBJ2-1; a weak D match, TRBD2 (6 bases). The CDR3 length is 15 residues. Germline V gene sequence: CDR1 SGDLS, CDR2 YYNGEE. V lost 0 bases and J 3 bases, leaving 10 bases between the germline ends. CDR3 in DNA: TGTGCCAGCAGCGTAGCGGGCGGGGTCTACAATGAGCAGTTCTTC. Translation gives CASSVAGGVYNEQFF.

The chain joins TRBV19 to TRBJ1-2; maybe TRBD1 (6 bases). V lost 1 base and J lost 7, with 16 bases in between. CDR1 is LNHDA and CDR2 is SQIVND in the germline V gene (reference sequence). The CDR3 has 15 residues. CDR3 bases: TGTGCCAGTAGTATAGGATACTGGGGGCATTCTGGCTACACCTTC. It is translated as CASSIGYWGHSGYTF. The full variable domain, its missing parts supplied by reference TRBV19 and TRBJ1-2, is DGGITQSPKYLFRKEGQNVTLSCEQNLNHDAMYWYRQDPGQGLRLIYYSQIVNDFQKGDIAEGYSVSREKKESFPLTVTSAQKNPTAFYLCASSIGYWGHSGYTFGSGTRLTVV.

The chain links TRBV30 to TRBJ2-5; TRBD2 is a possible D gene (6 bases). Trimming left V 2 bases short and J 4 bases short, with 11 bases between. Germline V gene sequence: CDR1 GTSNPN, CDR2 SVGIG (reference sequence). CDR3 length: 13 amino acids. Here the CDR3 DNA reads TGTGCCTGGAGTCCCCCGGGAGCAGAGACCCAGTACTTC. Translation gives CAWSPPGAETQYF. Based on the CDR3 plus reference TRBV30 and TRBJ2-5, the full variable domain is SQTIHQWPATLVQPVGSPLSLECTVEGTSNPNLYWYRQAAGRGLQLLFYSVGIGQISSEVPQNLSASRPQDRQFILSSKKLLLSDSGFYLCAWSPPGAETQYFGPGTRLLVL.

The chain recombines TRBV5-6 with TRBJ1-2; no clear D gene. Trimming stripped 4 bases from V and 7 bases from J, with 11 bases between. This CDR3 has 12 residues. The germline gives CDR1 SGHDT, CDR2 YYEEEE. The CDR3: CASSRWTSGYTF. In DNA, the CDR3 is TGTGCCAGCAGCCGCTGGACTAGTGGCTACACCTTC. Using reference TRBV5-6 and TRBJ1-2 for the parts outside the CDR3, the full variable domain is DAGVTQSPTHLIKTRGQQVTLRCSPKSGHDTVSWYQQALGQGPQFIFQYYEEEERQRGNFPDRFSGHQFPNYSSELNVNALLLGDSALYLCASSRWTSGYTFGSGTRLTVV.

The J gene is TRBJ1-3, the V gene TRBV9; D call uncertain. CDR3 length: 15 residues. V lost 0 bases to trimming and J lost 0 bases, with 7 bases between them. The germline CDR1 and CDR2 sequences are SGDLS and YYNGEE. The CDR3 here is CASSVVPYSGNTIYF. The DNA of the CDR3 is TGTGCCAGCAGCGTAGTACCCTACTCTGGAAACACCATATATTTT.

This clone appeared a single time. The chain carries TRBV7-2 and TRBJ1-6; possible D gene TRBD1, 5 bases. V lost 5 bases and J 10 bases, leaving 18 bases between the germline ends. Germline CDR1 reads SGHTA; CDR2 reads FQGNSA. The CDR3 loop spans 15 amino acids. The CDR3 DNA reads TGTGCCAGCAGCCCCCGGGGGGGTCTTGGATCACCCCTCCACTTT. This encodes CASSPRGGLGSPLHF. The full variable domain, rest sourced from reference TRBV7-2 and TRBJ1-6, is GAGVSQSPSNKVTEKGKDVELRCDPISGHTALYWYRQSLGQGLEFLIYFQGNSAPDKSGLPSDRFSAERTGGSVSTLTIQRTQQEDSAVYLCASSPRGGLGSPLHFGNGTRLTVT.

J is TRBJ1-3 and V is TRBV6-5; 9 positions agree with TRBD1. Per the germline V gene, CDR1 is MNHEY and CDR2 is SVGAGI. The CDR3 extends over 15 amino acids. Unmatched junction bases numbered 11, after V lost 6 bases and J lost 8 bases. As DNA, the CDR3 is TGTGCCAGCAGATCTCCGGGACAGGGACTCCACACCATATATTTT. This codes for CASRSPGQGLHTIYF.

This rearrangement joins TRBV7-2 to TRBJ1-5; tentatively, D is TRBD1 (5 bases). V was pared by 1 base and J by 6 bases, with 10 bases between. This CDR3 region has 14 residues. In germline, CDR1 is SGHTA, CDR2 FQGNSA. CDR3 residues: CASSLVGVGQPQHF. The CDR3, as DNA: TGTGCCAGCAGCTTAGTAGGGGTGGGTCAGCCCCAGCATTTT.

This clone was recorded only once. The chain has TRBV7-3 and TRBJ2-7; 7 bases match TRBD2. Looked up from germline, CDR1 is SGHTA and CDR2 is FQGTGA. V dropped 5 bases and J dropped 2; count of bases not matched to a gene: 12. This CDR3 region has 16 residues. CDR3 DNA sequence: TGTGCCAGCAGCCCGAGATTAGCGGGTGTGACCTACGAGCAGTACTTC. It translates to CASSPRLAGVTYEQYF. Full variable domain (outside the CDR3, taken from reference TRBV7-3 and TRBJ2-7): GAGVSQTPSNKVTEKGKYVELRCDPISGHTALYWYRQSLGQGPEFLIYFQGTGAADDSGLPNDRFFAVRPEGSVSTLKIQRTERGDSAVYLCASSPRLAGVTYEQYFGPGTRLTVT.

The chain employs TRBV7-2 and TRBJ2-7; 8 bases fit TRBD2. CDR3 size: 15 residues. The J segment lost 3 bases and the V segment lost 2 bases, leaving 6 bases of the junction unmatched. CDR1 and CDR2 (germline): SGHTA, FQGNSA. CDR3 residues: CASSLMRGAFYEQYF. For the CDR3, the DNA is TGTGCCAGCAGCTTAATGCGGGGGGCCTTCTACGAGCAGTACTTC. The full variable domain, completed using reference TRBV7-2 and TRBJ2-7, is GAGVSQSPSNKVTEKGKDVELRCDPISGHTALYWYRQSLGQGLEFLIYFQGNSAPDKSGLPSDRFSAERTGGSVSTLTIQRTQQEDSAVYLCASSLMRGAFYEQYFGPGTRLTVT.

V gene TRBV5-6 combines with J gene TRBJ2-7; D is perhaps TRBD1 (6 bases). Between the trimmed V and J ends, which lost 4 bases and 0 bases, there was a span of 17 bases. CDR1 and CDR2 (germline): SGHDT, YYEEEE. The CDR3 length is 16 residues. CDR3 DNA: TGTGCCAGCAGCCTCCGACAGGCCTCTCCCTCCTACGAGCAGTACTTC. Its translation: CASSLRQASPSYEQYF.

This rearrangement joins TRBV4-2 to TRBJ2-7; no reliable D call. Germline lookup yields CDR1 LGHNA and CDR2 YNFKEQ. The CDR3 has 15 amino acids. Trimming removed 0 bases from V and 0 bases from J, with 9 bases in between. The CDR3 DNA reads TGTGCCAGCAGCCAAGAATGGGCAGGCTCCTACGAGCAGTACTTC. Its translation: CASSQEWAGSYEQYF.

The V and J genes are TRBV30 and TRBJ2-1, with D unclear. The CDR3 extends over 16 amino acids. With 0 bases removed from V and 0 bases from J, the gap between germline ends came to 12 bases. Germline values: CDR1 GTSNPN, CDR2 SVGIG (reference sequence). CDR3 coding DNA: TGTGCCTGGAGTGTTAGAGGAGCCCGCTCCTACAATGAGCAGTTCTTC. Amino acid sequence: CAWSVRGARSYNEQFF.

The chain links TRBV10-3 to TRBJ1-2; TRBD1 is a possible D gene (6 bases). The V and J ends lost 7 bases and 0 bases respectively, with 15 bases between them. CDR3 length: 15 residues. Germline lookup yields CDR1 ENHRY and CDR2 SYGVKD. For the CDR3, the DNA is TGTGCCATCAATACTGGACAGACTTCTAACTATGGCTACACCTTC. Translated, it gives CAINTGQTSNYGYTF.

This clone was observed a handful of times. The chain couples TRBV19 to TRBJ1-5; TRBD1 is a possible D gene (5 bases). CDR1 is LNHDA, CDR2 SQIVND, per germline (reference sequence). The CDR3 extends over 14 amino acids. The V end was cut by 6 bases, the J end by 1 base, with 10 bases between. The DNA of the CDR3 is TGTGCCAGTAGGGGGGGGGAAAGCAATCAGCCCCAGCATTTT. Translation gives CASRGGESNQPQHF.

This chain joins TRBV9 and TRBJ1-6; D is uncertain. The CDR3 runs 14 residues. V lost 4 bases, J lost 9 bases, and 14 bases lay in between. Germline values: CDR1 SGDLS, CDR2 YYNGEE. The CDR3 reads CASSSTPGSSPLHF. The CDR3 DNA reads as TGTGCCAGCAGCTCCACACCAGGTAGTTCACCCCTCCACTTT.

The rearrangement joins TRBV5-1 to TRBJ2-1; 8 nucleotides match TRBD1. CDR3 length: 15 amino acids. V lost 2 bases to trimming and J lost 9 bases; unmatched junction nucleotides: 10. CDR1 and CDR2 (germline): SGHRS, YFSETQ. CDR3 amino acids: CASSLGTGATSEQFF. As DNA, the CDR3 is TGCGCCAGCAGCTTAGGGACAGGCGCGACGTCTGAGCAGTTCTTC.

The rearrangement uses TRBV27 and TRBJ2-7, with TRBD2 matching 11 bases. Germline values: CDR1 MNHEY, CDR2 SMNVEV (reference sequence). The CDR3 extends over 16 amino acids. Unmatched junction bases numbered 6, after V lost 1 base and J lost 4 bases. CDR3 amino acids: CASSLLVSGGAYEQYF. The CDR3 DNA sequence: TGTGCCAGCAGTTTATTGGTTAGCGGGGGGGCGTACGAGCAGTACTTC.

This clone has only one observation. The chain recombines TRBV20-1 with TRBJ2-7; TRBD2 aligns across 9 bases. V trimming: 6 bases; J trimming: 5 bases; junction bases outside the gene matches: 2. Per the germline V gene, CDR1 is DFQATT and CDR2 is SNEGSKA (reference sequence). The CDR3 has 11 residues. Written as DNA, the CDR3 is TGCAGTGCAACTAGCGGGCACGAGCAGTACTTC. It specifies CSATSGHEQYF.

V is TRBV5-1 and J is TRBJ2-1; a weak D match, TRBD1 (5 bases). V was pared by 0 bases and J by 6 bases, with 13 bases between. Germline V gene data show CDR1 as SGHRS and CDR2 as YFSETQ. This CDR3 is built from 15 residues. CDR3 sequence: CASSLAGPSGNEQFF. CDR3 DNA: TGCGCCAGCAGCTTGGCAGGGCCGTCGGGCAATGAGCAGTTCTTC.

CDR3 DNA: TGTGCCAGCAGCCCGGACAGGGGGTCGTGGACTGAAGCTTTCTTT. This encodes CASSPDRGSWTEAFF. This rearrangement joins TRBV5-6 to TRBJ1-1, with 10 bases matching TRBD1. The CDR3 sequence is 15 residues long. The V and J ends lost 4 bases and 5 bases, in that order; junction bases with no gene match: 8. Per germline, CDR1 SGHDT and CDR2 YYEEEE.

The chain joins TRBV5-6 to TRBJ2-1, with D tentatively TRBD1 (5 bases). Deletions cut 0 bases from V and 4 bases from J, with 14 bases between. CDR3 size: 16 residues. Germline V CDR1 and CDR2: SGHDT, YYEEEE. In DNA form, the CDR3 reads TGTGCCAGCAGCTTGGCCGACAGAGTAGGTTACAATGAGCAGTTCTTC. Its protein product is CASSLADRVGYNEQFF.

V gene TRBV6-1 combines with J gene TRBJ1-6, with D hard to call. From germline, CDR1 is MNHNS and CDR2 SASEGT. With 3 bases removed from V and 9 bases from J, the gap between germline ends came to 15 bases. This CDR3 is built from 15 residues. The CDR3 DNA reads TGTGCCAGCAGTGACCTCGGAGGGATTGCTTCACCCCTCCACTTT. Translation: CASSDLGGIASPLHF.

The V and J genes are TRBV10-2 and TRBJ1-1, with 7 nucleotides matching TRBD1. The germline CDR1 and CDR2 sequences are WSHSY and SAAADI. There are 14 residues in the CDR3. The V and J ends lost 6 bases and 4 bases, in that order; junction bases with no gene match: 8. The CDR3, as DNA: TGCGCCAGCAGCCAACAGGGGATGGGCACTGAAGCTTTCTTT. Translated, it gives CASSQQGMGTEAFF.

This CDR3 is CASSLWGARGRNQPQHF. The CDR3 DNA reads as TGTGCCAGCAGTTTATGGGGGGCCCGCGGACGCAATCAGCCCCAGCATTTT. The rearrangement uses TRBV28 and TRBJ1-5; possibly TRBD1 for D (6 bases). CDR3 length equals 17 residues. Trimming stripped 0 bases from V and 2 bases from J, with 14 bases between. Germline lookup yields CDR1 MDHEN and CDR2 SYDVKM.

V is TRBV14 and J is TRBJ1-3, with 7 positions matching TRBD1. The germline V gene encodes CDR1 SGHDN and CDR2 FVKESK. The ends lost 5 bases at V and 0 bases at J; junction bases unmatched: 4. The CDR3 has 15 amino acids. The CDR3 loop reads CASSEGQFSGNTIYF. The CDR3 nucleotides are TGTGCCAGCAGCGAGGGACAGTTCTCTGGAAACACCATATATTTT.

The chain uses TRBV7-9 and TRBJ2-5; TRBD2 matches at 9 bases. Germline V gives CDR1 SEHNR, CDR2 FQNEAQ (reference sequence). V lost 5 bases to trimming and J lost 1 base; unmatched junction nucleotides: 14. The CDR3 is 18 residues long. The CDR3 region is CASSPTLTSGIIQETQYF. The DNA of the CDR3 is TGTGCCAGCAGCCCTACGTTGACTAGCGGAATTATCCAAGAGACCCAGTACTTC. Using reference TRBV7-9 and TRBJ2-5 for the parts outside the CDR3, the full variable domain is DTGVSQNPRHKITKRGQNVTFRCDPISEHNRLYWYRQTLGQGPEFLTYFQNEAQLEKSRLLSDRFSAERPKGSFSTLEIQRTEQGDSAMYLCASSPTLTSGIIQETQYFGPGTRLLVL.